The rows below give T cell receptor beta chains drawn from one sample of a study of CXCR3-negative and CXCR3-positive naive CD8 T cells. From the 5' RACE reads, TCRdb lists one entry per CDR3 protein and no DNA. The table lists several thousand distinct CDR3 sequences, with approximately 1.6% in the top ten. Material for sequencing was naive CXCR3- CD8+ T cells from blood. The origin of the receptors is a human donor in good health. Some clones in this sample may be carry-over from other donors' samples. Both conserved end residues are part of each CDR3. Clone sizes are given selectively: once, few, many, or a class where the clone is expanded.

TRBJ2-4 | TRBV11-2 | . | CASSKTSGEDNGIQYF
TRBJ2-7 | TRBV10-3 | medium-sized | CAISESGEHYEQYF
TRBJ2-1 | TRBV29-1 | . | CSVRSTGLPYNEQFF
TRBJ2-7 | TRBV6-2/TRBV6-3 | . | CASTDREMTYEQYF
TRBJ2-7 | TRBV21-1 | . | CASSKPEREQNYEQYF
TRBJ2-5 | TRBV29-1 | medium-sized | CSVGDRATQETQYF
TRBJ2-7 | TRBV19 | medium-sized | CASSDHRDYEQYF
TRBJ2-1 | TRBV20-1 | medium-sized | CSAEALAGAAPYNEQFF
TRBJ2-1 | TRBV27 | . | CASSPGTSAYNEQFF
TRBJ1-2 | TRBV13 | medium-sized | CASSWGQGNYGYTF
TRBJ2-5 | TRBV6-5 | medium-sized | CATSYGPGTQYF
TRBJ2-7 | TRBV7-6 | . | CASSPSNEQYF
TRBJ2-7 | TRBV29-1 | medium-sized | CSVEDSISGGPEQYF
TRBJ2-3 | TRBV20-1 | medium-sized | CSARDGLAGDTDTQYF
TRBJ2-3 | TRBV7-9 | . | CASSPRTSGIPGTQYF
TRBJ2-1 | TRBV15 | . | CATTPTGESYNEQFF
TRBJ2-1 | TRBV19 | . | CASSIGATSGYNEQFF
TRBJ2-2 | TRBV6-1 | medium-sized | CASSEAPLNTGELFF
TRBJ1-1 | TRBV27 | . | CASSSVGVEGPNTEAFF
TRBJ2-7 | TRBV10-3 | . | CAIRPNISYEQYF
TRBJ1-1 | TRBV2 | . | CASTLIGTGNTEAFF
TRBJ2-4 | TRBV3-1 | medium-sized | CASSQQSQDQYF
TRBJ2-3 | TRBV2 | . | CASSEFPTTSTDTQYF
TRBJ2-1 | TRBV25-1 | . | CASSEIEGYNEQFF
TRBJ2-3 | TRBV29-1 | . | CSVTLAGALNTQYF
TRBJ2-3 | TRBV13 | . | CASSLEGAFTDTQYF
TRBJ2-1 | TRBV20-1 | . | CSARPRSYNEQFF
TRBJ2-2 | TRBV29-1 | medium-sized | CSVTDRANTGELFF
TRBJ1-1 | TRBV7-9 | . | CATNPTVRDGDTEAFF
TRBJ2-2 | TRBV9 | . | CASSGAGVSSTGELFF
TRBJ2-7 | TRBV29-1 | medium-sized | CSILQGWDEQYF
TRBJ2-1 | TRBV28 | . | CASSLAPSEQFF
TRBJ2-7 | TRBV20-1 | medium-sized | CSARDRGGPYEQYF
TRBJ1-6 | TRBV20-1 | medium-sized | CSARDVVGGLLNSPLHF
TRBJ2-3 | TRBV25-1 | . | CASSPKKMTSGITDTQYF
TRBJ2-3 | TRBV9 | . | CASSQTPGHETQYF
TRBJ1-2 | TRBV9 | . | CASSATTQNYGYTF
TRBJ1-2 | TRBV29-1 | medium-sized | CSVVAERGYTF
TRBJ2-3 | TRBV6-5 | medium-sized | CASRSPGEGEDTQYF
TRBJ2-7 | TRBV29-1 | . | CSVHFVNREYEQYF
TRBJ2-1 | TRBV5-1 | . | CASSLAGGPGEQFF
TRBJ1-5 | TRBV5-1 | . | CASSLPGTDNQPQHF
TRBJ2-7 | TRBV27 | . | CASSLGTATYEQYF
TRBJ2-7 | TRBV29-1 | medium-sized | CSVTGTEVLYEQYF
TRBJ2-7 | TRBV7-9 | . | CASSNSGGNPYEQYF
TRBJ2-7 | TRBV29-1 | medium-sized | CSVEDTGWRGNEQYF
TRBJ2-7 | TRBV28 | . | CASSLGDRVYEQYF
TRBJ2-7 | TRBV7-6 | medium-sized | CASSPRQGLSYEQYF
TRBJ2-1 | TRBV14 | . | CASSQAPGQGYNEQFF
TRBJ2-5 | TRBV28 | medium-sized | CASSPEWTPQETQYF
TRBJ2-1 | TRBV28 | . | CASSGGGNEQFF